This T cell receptor beta chain was observed in a study of molecular identifiers for immune sequencing clone quantification. This CDR3 has 17 residues. The germline CDR1 and CDR2 sequences are MDHEN and SYDVKM. Trimming left V 1 base short and J 0 bases short, with 13 bases between. On this clonotype itself: Its antigen is unidentified.

Researchers sorted naive CD8 T cells as cells that were CD8+CD4-CCR7+CD45RA+. Via MiXCR, TCRdb re-called the PCR reads, giving one row per CDR3 protein. Here the sample spans roughly 320,000 distinct CDR3 sequences, about 22% being singletons. Study-wide results and limits: A single cell's spiked Jurkat TCR RNA was reportedly detectable among roughly 1 million naive cells.

Sequenced: naive CD8+ T cells from blood, with Jurkat cell RNA spiked in. Subset defined: FACS-sorted CD8+CD4-CCR7+CD45RA+ naive T cells. The sequence was obtained from a human donor in good health. Some libraries in this study had Jurkat cell RNA spiked in. J is TRBJ1-5 and V is TRBV28; TRBD1 might be the D (6 bases). This CDR3 is CASSLLNRVGSNQPQHF. The CDR3, as DNA: TGTGCCAGCAGTTTATTAAACAGGGTCGGTAGCAATCAGCCCCAGCATTTT.